This is a list of T cell receptor beta chains from one sample in a study of cytomegalovirus exposure and HLA in healthy donors. The table came from immunoSEQ multiplex PCR; TCRdb's copy has only in-frame clones and leaves some out. Its table lists around 65,000 clones. Sequenced input: PBMCs. The source is a man aged 25 to 40 in good health and CMV-seropositive. The CDR3 runs from the conserved cysteine through the conserved F or W. A D gene is named only where the DNA matches it firmly.

>TRBV7-9|TRBJ2-7|TRBD1
CASSLATGPYEQYF
TGTGCCAGCAGCTTAGCGACAGGGCCCTACGAGCAGTACTTC
>TRBV19|TRBJ2-7|TRBD1
CAVGTGGYEQYF
TGTGCCGTCGGGACAGGGGGCTACGAGCAGTACTTC
>TRBV30|TRBJ1-5|.
CAWSGQEDQPQHF
TGTGCCTGGAGTGGACAGGAAGATCAGCCCCAGCATTTT
>TRBV11-2|TRBJ1-6|TRBD1
CASSTTGEGSPLHF
TGTGCCAGCAGCACAACAGGGGAAGGTTCACCCCTCCACTTT
>TRBV30|TRBJ2-1|TRBD2
CAWSSGLALVDNEQFF
TGTGCCTGGAGTTCTGGACTAGCCTTAGTCGACAATGAGCAGTTCTTC
>TRBV7-9|TRBJ1-5|TRBD1
CASSFTGGNQPQHF
TGTGCCAGCAGCTTCACAGGGGGCAATCAGCCCCAGCATTTT
>TRBV9|TRBJ1-2|.
CASSVVDSNYGYTF
TGTGCCAGCAGCGTAGTGGACAGTAACTATGGCTACACCTTC
>TRBV5-1|TRBJ2-1|TRBD2
CASSLELAGGRSDNEQFF
TGCGCCAGCAGCTTGGAACTAGCGGGAGGCCGCTCCGACAATGAGCAGTTCTTC
>TRBV4-1|TRBJ2-2|TRBD2
CASSHLAALNTGELFF
TGCGCCAGCAGCCACCTAGCGGCCTTAAACACCGGGGAGCTGTTTTTT
>TRBV16|TRBJ1-5|.
CASSEGSQPQHF
TGTGCCAGCAGCGAGGGTAGTCAGCCCCAGCATTTT
>TRBV18|TRBJ1-5|TRBD1
CASSPRQGNQPQHF
TGTGCCAGCTCACCTCGACAGGGTAATCAGCCCCAGCATTTT
>TRBV14|TRBJ2-1|.
CASSLSGPYNEQFF
TGTGCCAGCAGCCTGAGCGGACCCTACAATGAGCAGTTCTTC
>TRBV5-1|TRBJ1-6|TRBD1
CASSRDRGPNSPLHF
TGCGCCAGCAGTCGGGACAGGGGGCCGAATTCACCCCTCCACTTT
>TRBV9|TRBJ2-1|.
CASSVGSVNEQFF
TGTGCCAGCAGCGTAGGCAGTGTCAATGAGCAGTTCTTC
>TRBV9|TRBJ2-3|TRBD2
CASSTHGGAGGGTDTQYF
TGTGCCAGCAGCACCCATGGCGGGGCGGGAGGTGGGACAGATACGCAGTATTTT
>TRBV30|TRBJ2-5|TRBD2
CAWRGLAGVQETQYF
TGTGCCTGGAGAGGACTAGCGGGGGTACAAGAGACCCAGTACTTC